These 28 T cell receptor beta chains originate from one sample sequenced in a study of blood T cell repertoires in COVID-19. Sequenced by immunoSEQ multiplex PCR; TCRdb stores in-frame clones only, minus some. The sample has about 210,000 clones, 80% to 90% seen once; the top ten hold over 9.5%. The material sequenced was peripheral blood. The receptors originated from a woman aged 80 or over with COVID-19, enrolled during active disease.

The rearrangement joins TRBV6-5 to TRBJ2-7, with D possibly being TRBD2 (5 bases). The germline V and J ends were trimmed by 2 bases and 2 bases, with 10 bases remaining between them. This CDR3 is built from 14 residues. CDR1 and CDR2 from the germline V gene are MNHEY and SVGAGI. This chain's CDR3 is CASSYAGMPYEQYF. The CDR3 DNA reads as TGTGCCAGCAGTTACGCCGGGATGCCCTACGAGCAGTACTTC.

V gene TRBV27 combines with J gene TRBJ1-1; 9 bases are a match to TRBD1. V trimming: 6 bases; J trimming: 5 bases; junction bases outside the gene matches: 10. Germline V gene sequence: CDR1 MNHEY, CDR2 SMNVEV (reference sequence). The CDR3 has 15 residues. CDR3 coding DNA: TGTGCCAGCAGAGGGGACAGGGTTTCTTGGACTGAAGCTTTCTTT. As protein: CASRGDRVSWTEAFF.

V is TRBV9 and J is TRBJ2-7, with D possibly matching TRBD2 (5 bases). Germline loops: CDR1 SGDLS, CDR2 YYNGEE. V was shortened by 0 bases and J by 3 bases, with 10 bases between the two germline ends. This CDR3 contains 14 residues. CDR3: CASSVGPDFYEQYF. In DNA, the CDR3 is TGTGCCAGCAGCGTAGGCCCGGACTTCTACGAGCAGTACTTC.

The V gene is TRBV6-2 or TRBV6-3, the J gene TRBJ2-2; D gene ambiguous. This CDR3 region has 12 residues. Looked up from germline, CDR1 is MNHEY and CDR2 is SVGEGT. The V gene lost 3 bases and the J gene lost 6 bases, with 5 bases spanning the gap. For the CDR3, the DNA is TGTGCCAGCAGTTATCTAGCCGGGGAGCTGTTTTTT. This sequence encodes CASSYLAGELFF.

The V call is TRBV10-3, the J call TRBJ2-5, with a tentative D call TRBD1 (7 bases). This CDR3 is 15 amino acids long. Germline CDR1 is ENHRY and CDR2 is SYGVKD. Trimming pared 4 bases from V and 5 bases from J, leaving 17 bases between. The CDR3 loop reads CAISGGNRGGETQYF. The CDR3 DNA is TGTGCCATCAGTGGCGGGAACAGGGGCGGGGAGACCCAGTACTTC.

This rearrangement joins TRBV28 to TRBJ1-4; D is uncertain. The CDR3 is 14 residues long. The germline V and J ends were trimmed by 6 bases and 0 bases, with 8 bases remaining between them. Germline-derived CDR1 and CDR2 are MDHEN and SYDVKM. The CDR3 region has the DNA TGTGCCAGCAGCCACGGGACAACTAATGAAAAACTGTTTTTT. This translates into CASSHGTTNEKLFF. The entire variable domain, with the rest obtained from reference TRBV28 and TRBJ1-4, is as follows: DVKVTQSSRYLVKRTGEKVFLECVQDMDHENMFWYRQDPGLGLRLIYFSYDVKMKEKGDIPEGYSVSREKKERFSLILESASTNQTSMYLCASSHGTTNEKLFFGSGTQLSVL.

The V gene is TRBV7-6, the J gene TRBJ2-5, with TRBD2 matching 8 bases. CDR3 length equals 16 residues. V gave up 5 bases and J gave up 5 bases; unmatched junction bases: 13. Germline V lookup: CDR1 SGHVS, CDR2 FNYEAQ. The CDR3 DNA is TGTGCCAGCAGCCTAGTCGGCGGGGGGAAAGCGGAGACCCAGTACTTC. This translates into CASSLVGGGKAETQYF.

This sequence joins TRBV9 and TRBJ2-7; maybe TRBD1 (6 bases). Germline loops: CDR1 SGDLS, CDR2 YYNGEE. The CDR3 contains 13 residues. With 0 bases removed from V and 7 bases from J, the gap between germline ends came to 11 bases. The chain's CDR3 is CASSVDDRREQYF. The CDR3, as DNA: TGTGCCAGCAGCGTAGATGACAGGAGGGAGCAGTACTTC. The whole variable domain, filled in from reference TRBV9 and TRBJ2-7, reads DSGVTQTPKHLITATGQRVTLRCSPRSGDLSVYWYQQSLDQGLQFLIQYYNGEERAKGNILERFSAQQFPDLHSELNLSSLELGDSALYFCASSVDDRREQYFGPGTRLTVT.

The chain uses TRBV19 and TRBJ2-2; no clear D. The CDR3 totals 13 residues. Germline lookup yields CDR1 LNHDA and CDR2 SQIVND (reference sequence). Between the trimmed V and J ends, which lost 1 base and 7 bases, there was a span of 7 bases. The CDR3 here is CASSIGRNGELFF. CDR3 DNA: TGTGCCAGTAGTATAGGGAGAAACGGGGAGCTGTTTTTT.

This rearrangement joins TRBV19 to TRBJ1-5; D remains unclear. CDR1 is LNHDA, CDR2 SQIVND, per germline (reference sequence). The V gene lost 6 bases and the J gene lost 5 bases, with 8 bases spanning the gap. CDR3 length equals 12 residues. The CDR3 DNA sequence: TGTGCCAGTAGAGGGAGTGATCAGCCCCAGCATTTT. Translation: CASRGSDQPQHF.

Worth noting for this clone: The same CDR3 can be traced to other DNA sequences in this sample. This chain links TRBV5-1 with TRBJ1-3; D remains unclear. The germline V and J ends were trimmed by 0 bases and 4 bases, with 8 bases remaining between them. Per germline, CDR1 SGHRS and CDR2 YFSETQ. The CDR3 has 14 amino acids. The CDR3 loop reads CASSLGGLGNTIYF. The CDR3 nucleotides read TGCGCCAGCAGCTTGGGAGGATTGGGAAACACCATATATTTT.

The chain joins TRBV28 to TRBJ1-5; a weak D match, TRBD1 (6 bases). Germline CDR1 and CDR2: MDHEN and SYDVKM. This CDR3 has 16 residues. Trimming shortened V by 3 bases and J by 6 bases, and 18 bases separated the two germline ends. In nucleotides, the CDR3 is TGTGCCAGCAGTTTTGATACGGGACACATGTTTCAGCCCCAGCATTTT. It specifies CASSFDTGHMFQPQHF.

This clone was seen a handful of times. This rearrangement joins TRBV2 to TRBJ2-5; tentatively, D is TRBD2 (6 bases). This CDR3 has 14 residues. Trimming removed 9 bases from V and 2 bases from J, with 16 bases in between. Germline CDR1 reads SNHLY; CDR2 reads FYNNEI. This chain's CDR3 is CASTKGLAQETQYF. The CDR3 DNA sequence: TGTGCCAGTACAAAGGGCCTAGCGCAAGAGACCCAGTACTTC.

This clone was recorded a few times. CDR3 DNA: TGTGCCAGCAGCTTAGACGGGACAGTTAATTCACCCCTCCACTTT. Translation: CASSLDGTVNSPLHF. The genes are TRBV7-9 and TRBJ1-6; TRBD1 aligns across 7 bases. The CDR3 contains 15 residues. Per the germline V gene, CDR1 is SEHNR and CDR2 is FQNEAQ (reference sequence). V lost 1 base and J lost 6; bases outside the gene matches: 3.

The chain recombines TRBV11-2 with TRBJ1-1; the D is unclear. CDR1 SGHAT and CDR2 FQNNGV come from the germline V gene. This CDR3 is 12 amino acids long. The V end was cut by 5 bases, the J end by 7 bases, with 11 bases between. This CDR3 reads CASSPTGVEAFF. In DNA form, the CDR3 reads TGTGCCAGCAGCCCGACGGGAGTTGAAGCTTTCTTT.

The chain links TRBV4-3 to TRBJ1-6; D is undetermined. The CDR3 covers 15 residues. Germline-derived CDR1 and CDR2 are LGHNA and YSLEER. V dropped 0 bases and J dropped 14 bases, with 17 bases sitting between them. CDR3 sequence reads: CASSQEVSNSAALHF. The CDR3, as DNA: TGCGCCAGCAGCCAAGAAGTTTCTAATTCTGCCGCCCTCCACTTT.

The rearrangement joins TRBV5-4 to TRBJ2-4; 12 bases are shared with TRBD2. The CDR3 has 20 amino acids. Germline CDR1 and CDR2: SGHNT and YYREEE (reference sequence). After removal of 4 bases from V and 4 bases from J, the junction contained 18 bases not matched to a gene. In nucleotides, the CDR3 is TGTGCCAGCAGCCCTTCCGGGCCTAGCGGGGGGGCAGCCACAAAAAACATTCAGTACTTC. It codes for CASSPSGPSGGAATKNIQYF.

The CDR3 loop is CASGGTGVYEQYF. CDR3 bases: TGTGCCAGTGGTGGGACAGGCGTATACGAGCAGTACTTC. This chain uses TRBV19 with TRBJ2-7; TRBD1 agrees at 8 bases. CDR1 is LNHDA and CDR2 is SQIVND in the germline V gene (reference sequence). V lost 8 bases to trimming and J lost 4 bases; unmatched junction nucleotides: 7. The CDR3 consists of 13 residues.

The chain joins TRBV12-3 or TRBV12-4 to TRBJ2-1; D gene ambiguous. The CDR3 loop spans 11 amino acids. The V end was cut by 3 bases, the J end by 9 bases, with 6 bases between. In nucleotides, the CDR3 is TGTGCCAGCAGTTTTAGCTTTGAGCAGTTCTTC. Amino acid sequence: CASSFSFEQFF.

This sequence joins TRBV28 and TRBJ1-2, with 9 bases lining up with TRBD1. Germline CDR1 and CDR2: MDHEN and SYDVKM. V lost 5 bases and J lost 4; bases outside the gene matches: 17. The CDR3 runs to 18 residues. CDR3 DNA: TGTGCCAGCAGTATTCCGGGACAGGGTCGGAGGGGCGGCTATGGCTACACCTTC. Protein product: CASSIPGQGRRGGYGYTF.

This clone showed up just once. The chain joins TRBV5-1 to TRBJ2-1; no definite D call. The V end lost 5 bases, the J end lost 8 bases, and 14 bases lay between the germline ends. CDR3 length: 13 residues. Germline CDR1 and CDR2: SGHRS and YFSETQ. This CDR3 reads CASSLGFPDEQFF. The CDR3 coding sequence is TGCGCCAGCAGTCTAGGTTTCCCCGATGAGCAGTTCTTC.

CDR3 sequence: CASSLRDTGELFF. CDR3 bases: TGTGCCAGCAGCCTTCGGGACACCGGGGAGCTGTTTTTT. The gene calls are TRBV7-9 and TRBJ2-2; D unresolved. V dropped 5 bases and J dropped 3 bases, with 7 bases sitting between them. The CDR3 has 13 amino acids. Germline loops: CDR1 SEHNR, CDR2 FQNEAQ (reference sequence).

The chain employs TRBV18 and TRBJ1-1; no definite D call. The CDR3 is 13 amino acids. The V end was cut by 6 bases, the J end by 8 bases, with 16 bases between. The germline V gene has CDR1 KGHSH and CDR2 LQKENI. CDR3 region: CASSPSNAGEAFF. CDR3 DNA: TGTGCCAGCTCCCCTTCGAACGCGGGGGAAGCTTTCTTT.

The chain links TRBV11-3 to TRBJ2-1; TRBD2 matches at 12 bases. CDR1 and CDR2 from the germline V gene are SGHNT and YENEEA. Trimming at V came to 3 bases and at J to 8 bases, leaving 5 bases not matched to a gene. The CDR3 extends over 15 amino acids. The CDR3 spells CASSFSSGGAHEQFF. The CDR3 nucleotides read TGTGCCAGCAGCTTTTCTAGCGGGGGGGCACATGAGCAGTTCTTC.

The genes are TRBV28 and TRBJ1-2; a weak D match, TRBD1 (6 bases). CDR3 length: 13 residues. The V end was cut by 8 bases, the J end by 2 bases, with 12 bases between. Germline CDR1 is MDHEN and CDR2 is SYDVKM. For the CDR3, the DNA is TGTGCCAGCCTAGGGGGGGTAAACTATGGCTACACCTTC. Its protein product is CASLGGVNYGYTF.

V is TRBV10-3 and J is TRBJ1-1; tentative D call: TRBD1 (6 bases). V was cut by 6 bases and J by 0 bases, with 14 bases left in between. The CDR3 is 15 amino acids. CDR1 ENHRY and CDR2 SYGVKD come from the germline V gene. As DNA, the CDR3 is TGTGCCATCAGGGAACCTACAGGGATGAACACTGAAGCTTTCTTT. As protein: CAIREPTGMNTEAFF.

The chain links TRBV18 to TRBJ2-1; 8 positions match TRBD2. Trimming removed 2 bases from V and 6 bases from J; junction bases left unmatched: 15. The length of the CDR3 is 18 residues. Looked up from germline, CDR1 is KGHSH and CDR2 is LQKENI. CDR3 sequence: CASSPGTGGPVSSNEQFF. CDR3 DNA: TGTGCCAGCTCACCAGGGACGGGGGGGCCGGTTAGTAGCAATGAGCAGTTCTTC.

V usage is TRBV18 and J usage is TRBJ2-1, with 14 bases fitting TRBD2. The CDR3 totals 14 residues. The ends lost 3 bases at V and 15 bases at J; junction bases unmatched: 7. The germline V gene has CDR1 KGHSH and CDR2 LQKENI. In DNA form, the CDR3 reads TGTGCCAGCTCACCGACTAGCGGGGGGGCGTTGGGGTTCTTC. Its translation is CASSPTSGGALGFF.